This T cell receptor beta chain was documented in a study of T cells in localized non-small cell lung cancer. This clone is medium-sized within its sample. Some clones are missing from TCRdb's copy, which holds only in-frame ones; the method was immunoSEQ multiplex PCR. The repertoire includes approximately 1,500 clones, approximately 25% of them detected once, and 8.1% sits in the top ten. The sample consisted of lung tumor tissue, taken before any cancer treatment. This sequence originates from a man aged 40 to 69 with stage II lung adenocarcinoma.

The CDR3 DNA reads TGTGCCAGCAGCTTACTCGGTACATGGGAAGACACTGAAGCTTTCTTT. It translates to CASSLLGTWEDTEAFF. V and J are TRBV11-3 and TRBJ1-1; no reliable D call. The CDR3 loop spans 16 amino acids. CDR1 and CDR2 from the germline V gene are SGHNT and YENEEA. The V and J ends lost 2 bases and 3 bases respectively, with 16 bases between them.